This T cell receptor beta chain was sequenced during a study of control samples from healthy donors and cancer patients. This clone was recorded once. Clones were read by immunoSEQ multiplex PCR, and TCRdb kept only the in-frame ones, dropping some. The sample shows under 200,000 clones, roughly 91% of them seen only once. This CDR3 has 15 residues. CDR1 and CDR2 from the germline V gene are DFQATT and SNEGSKA (reference sequence). V gave up 3 bases and J gave up 5 bases; unmatched junction bases: 5. Sequenced sample: blood. This chain joins TRBV20-1 and TRBJ1-5; 12 bases fit TRBD1. The origin of this receptor is a woman aged 25 to 39 in good health. The CDR3 reads CSASRGQGADQPQHF. CDR3 DNA sequence: TGCAGTGCTAGTCGGGGACAGGGGGCTGATCAGCCCCAGCATTTT.